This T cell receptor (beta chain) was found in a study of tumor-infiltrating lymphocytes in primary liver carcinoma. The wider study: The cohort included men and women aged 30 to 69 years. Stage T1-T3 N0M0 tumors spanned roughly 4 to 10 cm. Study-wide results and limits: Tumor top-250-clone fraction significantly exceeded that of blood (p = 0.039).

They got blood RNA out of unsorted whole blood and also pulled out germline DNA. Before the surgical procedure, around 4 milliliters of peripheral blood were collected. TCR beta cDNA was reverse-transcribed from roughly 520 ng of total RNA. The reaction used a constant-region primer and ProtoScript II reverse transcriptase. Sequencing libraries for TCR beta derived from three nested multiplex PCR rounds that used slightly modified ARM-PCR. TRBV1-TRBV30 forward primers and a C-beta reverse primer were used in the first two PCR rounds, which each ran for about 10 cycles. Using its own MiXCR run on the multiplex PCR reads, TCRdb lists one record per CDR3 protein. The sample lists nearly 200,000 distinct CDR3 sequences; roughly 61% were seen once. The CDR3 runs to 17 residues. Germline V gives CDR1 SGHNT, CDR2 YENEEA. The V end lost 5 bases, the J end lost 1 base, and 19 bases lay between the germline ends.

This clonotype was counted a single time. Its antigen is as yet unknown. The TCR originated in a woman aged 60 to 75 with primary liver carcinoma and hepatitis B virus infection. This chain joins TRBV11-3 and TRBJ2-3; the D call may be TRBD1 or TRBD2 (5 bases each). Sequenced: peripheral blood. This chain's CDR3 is CASSPGTLRSGTDTQYF. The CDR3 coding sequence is TGTGCCAGCAGCCCCGGGACCTTGAGAAGCGGCACAGATACGCAGTATTTT.